Listed here are 32 T cell receptor beta chains from one sample, sequenced in a study of T cells in Graves' hyperthyroidism and ophthalmopathy. Researchers took RNA transcripts and amplified the TCR beta CDR3 regions from them. Researchers ran a first-round RT-PCR on the TCR CDR3 using the HTBI primer set. TCRdb fed the multiplex PCR reads into MiXCR, producing one record per CDR3 protein. The profile shows more than 500,000 distinct CDR3 sequences, 16% of them singletons. Source material: blood. The receptors were sampled from a woman in her 30s with Graves' ophthalmopathy.

Many counts were recorded for this clonotype. The CDR3 DNA reads TGTGCCACCAGTGATCCGACGGCCCGTTCCCTTCACAATGAGCAGTTCTTC. Translating it yields CATSDPTARSLHNEQFF. The J gene is TRBJ2-1, the V gene TRBV24-1; no reliable D call. Germline lookup yields CDR1 KGHDR and CDR2 SFDVKD. Trimming cost V 3 bases and J 5 bases, with 19 bases left between them. The CDR3 covers 17 residues.

This clonotype was seen repeatedly, ten times or more. The V and J genes are TRBV3-1 and TRBJ2-3, with D tentatively TRBD1 or TRBD2 (5 bases each). V was clipped by 7 bases and J by 8 bases, with 16 bases between them. The CDR3 is 13 residues long. Germline V lookup: CDR1 LGHDT, CDR2 YNNKEL (reference sequence). Here the CDR3 DNA reads TGTGCCAGCACCCCAAGGGGAGATGGTACGCAGTATTTT. Translation: CASTPRGDGTQYF.

Ten or more counts support this clonotype. The chain combines TRBV11-1 with TRBJ2-5; D tentatively fits TRBD1 or TRBD2 (5 bases each). V was pared by 1 base and J by 1 base, with 10 bases between. CDR3 size: 15 residues. Germline CDR1 SGHAT, CDR2 FQDESV (reference sequence). CDR3 sequence: CASSLVRGTQETQYF. The CDR3 DNA sequence: TGTGCCAGCAGCTTAGTTCGAGGGACCCAAGAGACCCAGTACTTC.

This clonotype turned up a few times. This chain uses TRBV10-3 with TRBJ2-1, with D possibly matching TRBD2 (6 bases). The V gene's germline CDR1 is ENHRY and CDR2 SYGVKD. The CDR3 has 14 residues. With 3 bases removed from V and 8 bases from J, the gap between germline ends came to 14 bases. The CDR3 loop reads CAISDYGERDEQFF. The CDR3 DNA sequence: TGTGCCATCAGTGATTATGGGGAGCGGGATGAGCAGTTCTTC.

This clonotype occurred a few times. V gene TRBV11-2 combines with J gene TRBJ2-2, with 13 bases that match TRBD2. The CDR3 has 17 residues. V gave up 1 base and J gave up 5 bases; unmatched junction bases: 4. Germline V gene data show CDR1 as SGHAT and CDR2 as FQNNGV. CDR3 DNA: TGTGCCAGCAGCTTAGGGGGGACTAGCGGGAATACCGGGGAGCTGTTTTTT. This translates into CASSLGGTSGNTGELFF.

To note about this clonotype: Possible read error: a much larger clone is one base away. The CDR3 spells CASSSHHLDGAYNEQFF. In DNA, the CDR3 is TGTGCCAGCAGTTCCCACCACTTGGACGGGGCCTACAATGAGCAGTTCTTC. The chain is built from TRBV28 and TRBJ2-1; perhaps TRBD2 as D (5 bases). Trimming removed 4 bases at V and 2 bases at J, with 18 bases between. The CDR3 totals 17 residues. From germline, CDR1 is MDHEN and CDR2 SYDVKM.

This clonotype was seen many times. The chain links TRBV7-3 to TRBJ2-3; D remains ambiguous. Deletions cut 1 base from V and 5 bases from J, with 7 bases between. The CDR3 covers 13 residues. Looked up from germline, CDR1 is SGHTA and CDR2 is FQGTGA. CDR3 amino acids: CASSLKMQDTQYF. CDR3 in DNA: TGTGCCAGCAGCTTAAAAATGCAAGATACGCAGTATTTT.

This clonotype was counted ten times or more. The chain recombines TRBV30 with TRBJ2-1; 8 nucleotides match TRBD2. In germline, CDR1 is GTSNPN, CDR2 SVGIG (reference sequence). This CDR3 spans 13 amino acids. J gave up 13 bases and V 1 base, and 9 bases lay outside the gene matches. CDR3 sequence: CAWSAAGVLEQFF. CDR3 DNA sequence: TGTGCCTGGAGTGCAGCGGGAGTTTTGGAACAGTTCTTC.

This chain uses TRBV12-3 or TRBV12-4 with TRBJ2-1, with TRBD2 identical over 7 bases. The CDR3 length is 13 residues. V lost 8 bases to trimming and J lost 3 bases; unmatched junction nucleotides: 4. CDR3 DNA: TGTGCCAGCTCGGCGGGAGTCTACAATGAGCAGTTCTTC. This gives the protein CASSAGVYNEQFF.

The table lists this clonotype with a few counts. The chain uses TRBV28 and TRBJ2-2; 10 nucleotides match TRBD2. Germline trimming cut 7 bases from V and 6 bases from J; bases unmatched to any gene: 11. CDR3 length: 16 amino acids. Germline-derived CDR1 and CDR2 are MDHEN and SYDVKM. CDR3 in DNA: TGTGCCAGCACTCTCATGACTAGCGGGTACCCCGGGGAGCTGTTTTTT. Translated: CASTLMTSGYPGELFF. The full variable domain, completed using reference TRBV28 and TRBJ2-2, is DVKVTQSSRYLVKRTGEKVFLECVQDMDHENMFWYRQDPGLGLRLIYFSYDVKMKEKGDIPEGYSVSREKKERFSLILESASTNQTSMYLCASTLMTSGYPGELFFGEGSRLTVL.

The table lists this clonotype with a few counts. The chain recombines TRBV3-1 with TRBJ2-7; 7 nucleotides match TRBD1. The CDR3 covers 15 residues. CDR1 and CDR2 (germline): LGHDT, YNNKEL (reference sequence). With V trimmed by 4 bases and J by 2 bases, 8 bases remained unmatched. The CDR3 region has the DNA TGTGCCAGCAGCCTTTATCCGGGACAGACCTACGAGCAGTACTTC. The encoded protein is CASSLYPGQTYEQYF.

A few counts support this clonotype. This chain joins TRBV18 and TRBJ2-4, with a tentative D call TRBD1 (5 bases). This CDR3 has 14 amino acids. Germline V lookup: CDR1 KGHSH, CDR2 LQKENI. The V end was cut by 3 bases, the J end by 5 bases, with 11 bases between. CDR3 loop: CASSPRQGENIQYF. DNA of the CDR3: TGTGCCAGCTCACCGAGGCAGGGTGAAAACATTCAGTACTTC.

This clonotype was recorded many times. The rearrangement links TRBV11-2 to TRBJ1-1; possible D gene TRBD1, 6 bases. The CDR3 loop spans 15 amino acids. Germline CDR1 reads SGHAT; CDR2 reads FQNNGV. Trimming removed 4 bases at V and 4 bases at J, with 16 bases between. This CDR3 reads CASSSLDGTPTEAFF. In DNA, the CDR3 is TGTGCCAGCAGCTCCTTGGACGGGACACCCACTGAAGCTTTCTTT.

This clonotype has a handful of counts. The rearrangement links TRBV7-2 to TRBJ2-1, with 13 bases lining up with TRBD2. The junction had 6 bases not matched to a gene; V was cut back by 6 bases and J by 7 bases. The CDR3 length is 15 residues. CDR1 and CDR2 from the germline V gene are SGHTA and FQGNSA. DNA of the CDR3: TGTGCCAGCAGTGAAAGGACTAGCGGGAGTAATGAGCAGTTCTTC. Protein: CASSERTSGSNEQFF.

The gene calls are TRBV11-2 and TRBJ2-5; the D is unclear. V was clipped by 1 base and J by 1 base, with 7 bases between them. CDR3 length equals 14 residues. Germline CDR1 reads SGHAT; CDR2 reads FQNNGV. The DNA of the CDR3 is TGTGCCAGCAGCTTAGTCAACAGCCAAGAGACCCAGTACTTC. It translates to CASSLVNSQETQYF.

This clonotype was detected many times. The chain has TRBV2 and TRBJ2-3; weak D call: TRBD1 (6 bases). Trimming took off 8 bases at V and 5 bases at J, with 11 bases between the two ends. Germline CDR1 and CDR2: SNHLY and FYNNEI. CDR3 length equals 12 residues. The CDR3 sequence: CASATDRDTQYF. The CDR3 nucleotides read TGTGCCAGCGCTACGGACAGAGATACGCAGTATTTT.

With respect to this clonotype: Given a much more abundant clone one base away, this may be a read error. The chain has TRBV27 and TRBJ2-7; 12 bases fit TRBD2. The CDR3 consists of 17 residues. Germline lookup yields CDR1 MNHEY and CDR2 SMNVEV (reference sequence). CDR3 sequence: CASSFLSSGRETYGQYF. CDR3 DNA: TGTGCCAGCAGTTTTCTCTCTAGCGGGAGGGAGACCTACGGGCAGTACTTC.

On this clonotype: A junction end diverges from the germline sequence, so it may reflect a read error. The V call is TRBV20-1, the J call TRBJ2-7; possible D gene TRBD1, 6 bases. CDR3 length: 16 residues. The germline gives CDR1 DFQATT, CDR2 SNEGSKA (reference sequence). The CDR3 loop reads CSARDSYSLQGHEQCF. The CDR3, as DNA: TGCAGTGCTAGAGATTCTTATTCCTTACAGGGTCACGAGCAGTGCTTC.

This clonotype was counted ten times or more. The rearrangement links TRBV28 to TRBJ2-2; D ambiguous. This CDR3 spans 10 amino acids. Trimming removed 8 bases from V and 8 bases from J, with 6 bases in between. Germline loops: CDR1 MDHEN, CDR2 SYDVKM. The CDR3 loop is CASGRGELFF. The CDR3 bases are TGTGCCAGCGGGCGGGGGGAGCTGTTTTTT.

This clonotype turned up a few times. The chain has TRBV19 and TRBJ2-3, with 9 bases matching TRBD2. Looked up from germline, CDR1 is LNHDA and CDR2 is SQIVND (reference sequence). J lost 2 bases, V lost 3 bases, and 3 bases had no gene match. CDR3 length equals 15 residues. Here the CDR3 DNA reads TGTGCCAGTAGTATCCTAGCGGGAAACACAGATACGCAGTATTTT. Translation: CASSILAGNTDTQYF. Filled out from reference TRBV19 and TRBJ2-3, the complete variable domain reads DGGITQSPKYLFRKEGQNVTLSCEQNLNHDAMYWYRQDPGQGLRLIYYSQIVNDFQKGDIAEGYSVSREKKESFPLTVTSAQKNPTAFYLCASSILAGNTDTQYFGPGTRLTVL.

This clonotype was seen many times. The chain is built from TRBV20-1 and TRBJ2-2; D unresolved. Germline V gene data show CDR1 as DFQATT and CDR2 as SNEGSKA (reference sequence). The length of the CDR3 is 14 residues. V was trimmed by 2 bases and J by 2 bases, leaving 9 bases between them. The CDR3 nucleotides read TGCAGTGCTAGACACCCAGGCAACACCGGGGAGCTGTTTTTT. This translates into CSARHPGNTGELFF.

Ten or more counts support this clonotype. The chain carries TRBV11-2 and TRBJ2-1; no firm D call. Looked up from germline, CDR1 is SGHAT and CDR2 is FQNNGV. V was trimmed by 4 bases and J by 5 bases, leaving 9 bases between them. The CDR3 runs 13 residues. This chain's CDR3 is CASSSDPDNEQFF. CDR3 DNA: TGTGCCAGCAGCTCGGACCCAGACAATGAGCAGTTCTTC.

This clonotype appeared many times. The genes are TRBV5-1 and TRBJ2-1; a weak D match, TRBD2 (6 bases). Germline V gives CDR1 SGHRS, CDR2 YFSETQ. The V end was cut by 0 bases, the J end by 8 bases, with 15 bases between. This CDR3 comprises 15 residues. The CDR3 sequence is CASSLEFGGVDEQFF. The CDR3 nucleotides read TGCGCCAGCAGCTTGGAGTTCGGGGGAGTGGATGAGCAGTTCTTC. Full variable domain (missing parts from reference TRBV5-1 and TRBJ2-1): KAGVTQTPRYLIKTRGQQVTLSCSPISGHRSVSWYQQTPGQGLQFLFEYFSETQRNKGNFPGRFSGRQFSNSRSEMNVSTLELGDSALYLCASSLEFGGVDEQFFGPGTRLTVL.

This clonotype appeared many times. The chain links TRBV5-1 to TRBJ2-2; no clear D. V dropped 1 base and J dropped 4 bases, with 14 bases sitting between them. CDR3 length: 16 amino acids. CDR1 is SGHRS and CDR2 is YFSETQ in the germline V gene. For the CDR3, the DNA is TGCGCCAGCAGCTTGACAAGCAGGCGAGGCACCGGGGAGCTGTTTTTT. Protein sequence: CASSLTSRRGTGELFF.

In its sample, this clonotype was seen many times. The chain joins TRBV20-1 to TRBJ2-5; D remains ambiguous. Germline V lookup: CDR1 DFQATT, CDR2 SNEGSKA (reference sequence). Trimming pared 4 bases from V and 1 base from J, leaving 4 bases between. The CDR3 runs to 11 residues. CDR3 region: CSATLQETQYF. DNA for the CDR3: TGCAGTGCTACCCTCCAAGAGACCCAGTACTTC.

This clonotype has more than one count but fewer than ten. V is TRBV5-6 and J is TRBJ1-4, with 11 bases aligning to TRBD1. Germline values: CDR1 SGHDT, CDR2 YYEEEE. With 3 bases clipped from V and 7 bases from J, the junction kept 5 bases outside the gene matches. The CDR3 has 15 amino acids. This chain's CDR3 is CASSSWTGGSEKLFF. The CDR3 DNA reads TGTGCCAGCAGCTCCTGGACAGGGGGCTCTGAAAAACTGTTTTTT.

This clonotype was picked up a small number of times. The rearrangement uses TRBV20-1 and TRBJ2-3; 7 nucleotides match TRBD2. The CDR3 has 16 residues. Per the germline V gene, CDR1 is DFQATT and CDR2 is SNEGSKA (reference sequence). The ends lost 6 bases at V and 1 base at J; junction bases unmatched: 13. For the CDR3, the DNA is TGCAGTGCCACACCGTCGCGGGAGTTCGGCACAGATACGCAGTATTTT. This gives the protein CSATPSREFGTDTQYF.

This clonotype has a count of ten or more. This chain uses TRBV7-2 with TRBJ2-7; TRBD2 matches at 9 bases. Germline CDR1 reads SGHTA; CDR2 reads FQGNSA. This CDR3 has 14 residues. The trim removed 2 bases at V and 7 bases at J, leaving 6 bases unmatched. CDR3 loop: CASSLLAGGREQYF. CDR3 DNA sequence: TGTGCCAGCAGCTTACTCGCGGGAGGGCGAGAGCAGTACTTC.

The V gene is TRBV27, the J gene TRBJ2-7, with unresolved D. The CDR3 covers 13 residues. Germline CDR1 MNHEY, CDR2 SMNVEV (reference sequence). Trimming stripped 3 bases from V and 6 bases from J, with 12 bases between. In DNA form, the CDR3 reads TGTGCCAGCAGTTTTTCGAGAATCTCCGAGCAGTACTTC. It codes for CASSFSRISEQYF.

Remarks on this clonotype: A much larger clone differs from this one at a single base, so this may be a read error. The chain joins TRBV6-1 to TRBJ2-1; 13 bases fit TRBD2. The trim removed 5 bases at V and 5 bases at J, leaving 3 bases unmatched. The CDR3 has 15 residues. Germline V gives CDR1 MNHNS, CDR2 SASEGT. CDR3 loop: CASSIGLAGDNEQFF. Written as DNA, the CDR3 is TGTGCCAGCAGTATTGGACTAGCGGGGGACAATGAGCAGTTCTTC.

The gene calls are TRBV19 and TRBJ2-5; the match to TRBD1 covers 8 bases. Losses at the gene ends were 5 bases for V and 5 bases for J; bases not matched to a gene: 19. Per the germline V gene, CDR1 is LNHDA and CDR2 is SQIVND (reference sequence). The CDR3 has 18 amino acids. As DNA, the CDR3 is TGTGCCAGTAGTGTTGGGCAGGGGGCGACCCACCGCATGGAGACCCAGTACTTC. This sequence encodes CASSVGQGATHRMETQYF.

This clonotype was seen repeatedly, ten times or more. The V gene is TRBV30, the J gene TRBJ2-1, with 12 bases identical to TRBD1. V shed 2 bases, J shed 8 bases, and the junction held 4 bases outside the gene matches. The germline gives CDR1 GTSNPN, CDR2 SVGIG (reference sequence). The CDR3 is 14 amino acids. The CDR3 sequence is CAWSWGQGADEQFF. CDR3 sequence (DNA): TGTGCCTGGAGTTGGGGACAGGGGGCTGATGAGCAGTTCTTC.